The clone carrying this T cell receptor beta chain showed up just a few times. CDR1 is MDHEN, CDR2 SYDVKM, per germline. This CDR3 is built from 15 residues. V lost 3 bases and J lost 3; bases outside the gene matches: 5. In the original workflow: Amplification with reference gene primers provided the estimates of nucleated cell counts. Sequencing was performed with immunoSEQ multiplex PCR; in TCRdb, only in-frame clones are kept and a portion is missing. D and trimming were read from the DNA, whereas the V and J calls and clone size are those reported in that table. This table holds some 210,000 clones, just under 85% found once. The data were taken from a study of blood T cell repertoires in COVID-19. For the study at large: The study drew acute and convalescent COVID-19 samples from the United States, Italy and Spain. Sources were T cells, B-cell-depleted T cells, or PBMCs; the material itself was cDNA or gDNA.

Sequenced material: peripheral blood. The source is a woman aged 70-85 years with active or convalescent COVID-19. The chain joins TRBV28 to TRBJ2-1, with 7 nucleotides matching TRBD2. The CDR3 region has the DNA TGTGCCAGCAGTTTCGGGGGGTCGCGCTACAATGAGCAGTTCTTC. Its protein product is CASSFGGSRYNEQFF.